The 28 T cell receptor beta chains below were found in one sample sequenced in a study of control samples from healthy donors and cancer patients. Data came from immunoSEQ multiplex PCR; TCRdb stores just in-frame clones and leaves some out. The sample comprises about 79,000 clones, 93% of which are singletons, and over 0.95% rests with the top ten. The sequenced sample was PBMCs. These receptors came from a woman between 40 and 55 years old with lung cancer.

The chain employs TRBV5-1 and TRBJ1-1, with unresolved D. V shed 0 bases and J shed 0 bases, with 6 bases lying between them. Germline lookup yields CDR1 SGHRS and CDR2 YFSETQ. The CDR3 loop spans 14 amino acids. Written as DNA, the CDR3 is TGCGCCAGCAGCTTGGAAAAGTTGAACACTGAAGCTTTCTTT. The encoded protein is CASSLEKLNTEAFF.

The J gene is TRBJ2-7, the V gene TRBV6-5, with unresolved D. The ends were cut back, 5 bases at V and 4 bases at J, with 15 bases in the middle. Germline CDR1 MNHEY, CDR2 SVGAGI. The CDR3 totals 14 residues. As DNA, the CDR3 is TGTGCCAGCAGTCACTACGAATTGCAGTACGAGCAGTACTTC. This sequence encodes CASSHYELQYEQYF.

The chain carries TRBV7-9 and TRBJ1-2; TRBD1 might be the D (5 bases). The CDR3 loop spans 13 amino acids. Germline V CDR1 and CDR2: SEHNR, FQNEAQ (reference sequence). V was cut by 3 bases and J by 9 bases, with 14 bases left in between. In DNA form, the CDR3 reads TGTGCCAGCAGCTTCTCGATGGCAGGGCGCTACACCTTC. Its translation: CASSFSMAGRYTF.

The V and J genes are TRBV3-1 (or the pseudogene TRBV3-2) and TRBJ1-6; no firm D call. CDR3 length equals 16 residues. V was shortened by 8 bases and J by 0 bases, with 14 bases between the two germline ends. The V gene's germline CDR1 is LGHDT and CDR2 YNNKEL (reference sequence). The CDR3 region has the DNA TGTGCCAGCCGGCAAGCAACGAGCTCCTATAATTCACCCCTCCACTTT. This codes for CASRQATSSYNSPLHF.

In its sample, this clone was seen once. The chain links TRBV9 to TRBJ1-1; D possibly corresponds to TRBD1 (5 bases). This CDR3 is built from 15 residues. The germline CDR1 and CDR2 sequences are SGDLS and YYNGEE. V was trimmed by 1 base and J by 3 bases, leaving 13 bases between them. The CDR3 spells CASSVPLQGDTEAFF. The CDR3 DNA follows: TGTGCCAGCAGCGTACCCCTCCAAGGGGACACTGAAGCTTTCTTT. The complete variable domain, with remaining parts taken from reference TRBV9 and TRBJ1-1, reads DSGVTQTPKHLITATGQRVTLRCSPRSGDLSVYWYQQSLDQGLQFLIQYYNGEERAKGNILERFSAQQFPDLHSELNLSSLELGDSALYFCASSVPLQGDTEAFFGQGTRLTVV.

The chain employs TRBV20-1 and TRBJ2-7, with a tentative D call TRBD2 (6 bases). Germline lookup yields CDR1 DFQATT and CDR2 SNEGSKA (reference sequence). The ends were cut back, 3 bases at V and 2 bases at J, with 17 bases in the middle. CDR3 length equals 15 residues. DNA for the CDR3: TGCAGTGCTAGTCCCTCGGGCGGGATCACCTACGAGCAGTACTTC. Protein product: CSASPSGGITYEQYF.

The J gene is TRBJ1-1, the V gene TRBV29-1, with 8 bases lining up with TRBD1. Germline V gene data show CDR1 as SQVTM and CDR2 as ANQGSEA. The length of the CDR3 is 14 residues. The trim removed 4 bases at V and 4 bases at J, leaving 8 bases unmatched. This CDR3 is CSVGAGGLATEAFF. The CDR3, as DNA: TGCAGCGTTGGGGCAGGGGGCTTGGCCACTGAAGCTTTCTTT.

This chain connects TRBV11-2 to TRBJ2-1; D not certain. The germline gives CDR1 SGHAT, CDR2 FQNNGV. The ends were cut back, 5 bases at V and 0 bases at J, with 8 bases in the middle. The CDR3 extends over 14 amino acids. CDR3 coding DNA: TGTGCCAGCAGCCTAAGTAGCTCCTACAATGAGCAGTTCTTC. Protein sequence: CASSLSSSYNEQFF.

The chain is built from TRBV27 and TRBJ1-6; D ambiguous. The CDR3 has 12 residues. V was pared by 3 bases and J by 6 bases, with 3 bases between. The V gene's germline CDR1 is MNHEY and CDR2 SMNVEV (reference sequence). The CDR3 loop reads CASSFSNSPLHF. The CDR3 DNA reads TGTGCCAGCAGTTTCAGTAATTCACCCCTCCACTTT.

Details on this clone: At one of its ends the junction is not consistent with the germline gene, which may arise from a read error. This sequence joins TRBV7-9 and TRBJ2-7; D call uncertain. This CDR3 contains 12 residues. Germline V lookup: CDR1 SEHNR, CDR2 FQNEAQ (reference sequence). The CDR3 region has the DNA TGTGCCAGCAGCTTCTATTCGTACGAGCAGTGCTTC. This gives the protein CASSFYSYEQCF. The full variable domain, completed using reference TRBV7-9 and TRBJ2-7, is DTGVSQNPRHKITKRGQNVTFRCDPISEHNRLYWYRQTLGQGPEFLTYFQNEAQLEKSRLLSDRFSAERPKGSFSTLEIQRTEQGDSAMYLCASSFYSYEQCFGPGTRLTVT.

The chain joins TRBV2 to TRBJ1-1; D gene ambiguous. Trimming took off 1 base at V and 7 bases at J, with 10 bases between the two ends. Per germline, CDR1 SNHLY and CDR2 FYNNEI. This CDR3 contains 13 residues. This chain's CDR3 is CASSEGVPYEAFF. CDR3 nucleotide sequence: TGTGCCAGCAGTGAAGGGGTCCCGTATGAAGCTTTCTTT.

The chain couples TRBV9 to TRBJ1-2; the match to TRBD1 covers 7 bases. CDR3 size: 14 residues. Trimming at V came to 4 bases and at J to 4 bases, leaving 7 bases not matched to a gene. Germline V lookup: CDR1 SGDLS, CDR2 YYNGEE. The CDR3 DNA follows: TGTGCCAGCAGCCCGACGGCAGGGGGCTATGGCTACACCTTC. Residues: CASSPTAGGYGYTF.

The V and J genes are TRBV4-1 and TRBJ2-3, with D possibly called TRBD1 or TRBD2 (5 bases each). Trimming cost V 1 base and J 5 bases, with 13 bases left between them. This CDR3 contains 15 residues. In germline, CDR1 is MGHRA, CDR2 YSYEKL. In DNA, the CDR3 is TGCGCCAGCAGCCAAGTTCGAGGGGCTGGAGATACGCAGTATTTT. This encodes CASSQVRGAGDTQYF.

DNA of the CDR3: TGTGCCAGCAGTTCCTTGGGGGATGAGCAGTTCTTC. This encodes CASSSLGDEQFF. The chain carries TRBV27 and TRBJ2-1; D may match TRBD1 or TRBD2 (5 bases each). The germline V and J ends were trimmed by 4 bases and 8 bases, with 9 bases remaining between them. This CDR3 has 12 residues. Germline values: CDR1 MNHEY, CDR2 SMNVEV (reference sequence).

V is TRBV30 and J is TRBJ1-5; D is unclear. Between the trimmed V and J ends, which lost 2 bases and 3 bases, there was a span of 8 bases. Germline CDR1 GTSNPN, CDR2 SVGIG (reference sequence). The CDR3 consists of 13 residues. The CDR3, as DNA: TGTGCCTGGAGTCAAGGGTACAATCAGCCCCAGCATTTT. It translates to CAWSQGYNQPQHF.

The chain uses TRBV19 and TRBJ2-2; D possibly uses TRBD1 or TRBD2 (7 bases each). V dropped 9 bases and J dropped 4 bases, with 18 bases sitting between them. Germline V gene lookup returns CDR1 LNHDA and CDR2 SQIVND (reference sequence). CDR3 length: 15 amino acids. The CDR3 DNA reads TGTGCCAGCAGGGGGGGGACGGGTATCACCGGGGAGCTGTTTTTT. This sequence encodes CASRGGTGITGELFF.

This chain uses TRBV19 with TRBJ1-1, with 8 bases lining up with TRBD1. CDR3 size: 16 residues. J gave up 5 bases and V 1 base, and 9 bases lay outside the gene matches. Germline lookup yields CDR1 LNHDA and CDR2 SQIVND (reference sequence). The CDR3 here is CASSIAGGAYGTEAFF. Here the CDR3 DNA reads TGTGCCAGTAGTATAGCAGGGGGCGCTTATGGTACTGAAGCTTTCTTT.

V is TRBV11-1 and J is TRBJ1-2; weak D call: TRBD1 (5 bases). Germline CDR1 SGHAT, CDR2 FQDESV (reference sequence). This CDR3 has 13 amino acids. V lost 6 bases and J lost 6, with 14 bases in between. The CDR3 DNA follows: TGTGCCAGCAGTTTCGAGAGGGGAGATGGCTACACCTTC. It yields the protein CASSFERGDGYTF.

This chain connects TRBV5-5 to TRBJ1-2; D is uncertain. V was cut by 4 bases and J by 3 bases, with 10 bases left in between. Germline V gene lookup returns CDR1 SGHKS and CDR2 YYEKEE (reference sequence). The CDR3 has 13 amino acids. CDR3 sequence (DNA): TGTGCCAGCAGCCCAACAGAGGACTATGGCTACACCTTC. It translates to CASSPTEDYGYTF.

The chain is built from TRBV11-3 and TRBJ1-2; a weak D match, TRBD1 (5 bases). Germline-derived CDR1 and CDR2 are SGHNT and YENEEA. V was cut by 3 bases and J by 6 bases, with 8 bases left in between. This CDR3 is 12 amino acids long. CDR3: CASSLGGDGYTF. The DNA of the CDR3 is TGTGCCAGCAGCTTGGGGGGGGATGGCTACACCTTC.

The chain uses TRBV10-3 and TRBJ2-7; 9 bases agree with TRBD1. Germline CDR1 reads ENHRY; CDR2 reads SYGVKD. Unmatched junction bases numbered 7, after V lost 3 bases and J lost 4 bases. The CDR3 loop spans 15 amino acids. The CDR3 nucleotides read TGTGCCATCAGTGATGCCGGGACAGGGTCTTACGAGCAGTACTTC. Translating it yields CAISDAGTGSYEQYF.

The V call is TRBV11-2, the J call TRBJ2-7, with 9 bases that match TRBD1. Germline V gene lookup returns CDR1 SGHAT and CDR2 FQNNGV. The CDR3 is 14 amino acids. Trimming cost V 5 bases and J 4 bases; bases outside gene matches: 6. CDR3 protein: CASSPPGQGYEQYF. The CDR3 coding sequence is TGTGCCAGCAGCCCTCCGGGACAGGGATACGAGCAGTACTTC.

The chain carries TRBV19 and TRBJ2-2; D is possibly TRBD1 (5 bases). Germline loops: CDR1 LNHDA, CDR2 SQIVND (reference sequence). The CDR3 runs to 14 residues. The V and J ends lost 3 bases and 6 bases respectively, with 11 bases between them. CDR3: CASSMQGWAGELFF. CDR3 DNA: TGTGCCAGTAGTATGCAGGGTTGGGCCGGGGAGCTGTTTTTT.

This chain connects TRBV19 to TRBJ1-5, with a weak D call TRBD1 (6 bases). The CDR3 is 18 residues long. V shed 4 bases and J shed 3 bases, with 22 bases lying between them. Germline CDR1 LNHDA, CDR2 SQIVND (reference sequence). This CDR3 is CASSTPDSVGTNNQPQHF. The CDR3, as DNA: TGTGCCAGTAGTACCCCGGACAGCGTGGGAACCAACAATCAGCCCCAGCATTTT.

The rearrangement uses TRBV3-1 (or the pseudogene TRBV3-2) and TRBJ1-1; D remains ambiguous. The germline V and J ends were trimmed by 9 bases and 7 bases, with 3 bases remaining between them. The CDR3 runs to 8 residues. The germline V gene has CDR1 LGHDT and CDR2 YNNKEL (reference sequence). Written as DNA, the CDR3 is TGTGCCAGAAATGAAGCTTTCTTT. Translated, it gives CARNEAFF.

The V and J genes are TRBV10-3 and TRBJ2-7, with D uncertain. The germline V and J ends were trimmed by 2 bases and 4 bases, with 6 bases remaining between them. The CDR3 is 12 amino acids. Germline lookup yields CDR1 ENHRY and CDR2 SYGVKD. CDR3 DNA: TGTGCCATCAGTGAGCAATCGTACGAGCAGTACTTC. Protein product: CAISEQSYEQYF.

The chain combines TRBV15 with TRBJ1-1, with TRBD1 matching 7 bases. Losses at the gene ends were 3 bases for V and 3 bases for J; bases not matched to a gene: 10. CDR1 is LNHNV, CDR2 YYDKDF, per germline (reference sequence). The CDR3 is 16 residues long. CDR3 in DNA: TGTGCCACCAGCAGGTTCAAGACAGGGTTGGACACTGAAGCTTTCTTT. Amino acids: CATSRFKTGLDTEAFF.

This clone was observed once. Here the CDR3 omits its conserved ending phenylalanine or tryptophan, so a read error is the likely source. The chain recombines TRBV5-1 with TRBJ1-2, with 9 nucleotides matching TRBD1. Looked up from germline, CDR1 is SGHRS and CDR2 is YFSETQ. Losses at the gene ends were 4 bases for V and 3 bases for J; bases not matched to a gene: 7. This CDR3 spans 15 amino acids. The CDR3 DNA follows: TGCGCCAGCAGCCAAGGGGGACAGGGTGACTATGGCTACACCTCC. Translation gives CASSQGGQGDYGYTS.